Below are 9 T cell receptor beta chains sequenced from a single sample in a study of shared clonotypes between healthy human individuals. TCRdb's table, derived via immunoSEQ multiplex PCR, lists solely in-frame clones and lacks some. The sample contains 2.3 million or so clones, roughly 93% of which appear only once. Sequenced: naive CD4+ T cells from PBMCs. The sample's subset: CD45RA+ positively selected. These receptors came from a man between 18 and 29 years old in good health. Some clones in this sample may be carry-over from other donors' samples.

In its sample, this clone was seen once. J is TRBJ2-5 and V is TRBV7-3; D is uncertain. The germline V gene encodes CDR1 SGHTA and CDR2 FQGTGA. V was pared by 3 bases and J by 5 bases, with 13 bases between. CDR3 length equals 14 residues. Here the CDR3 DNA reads TGTGCCAGCAGCTTGAGTCGGGCGGAGGAGACCCAGTACTTC. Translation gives CASSLSRAEETQYF. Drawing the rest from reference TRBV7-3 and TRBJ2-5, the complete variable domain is GAGVSQTPSNKVTEKGKYVELRCDPISGHTALYWYRQSLGQGPEFLIYFQGTGAADDSGLPNDRFFAVRPEGSVSTLKIQRTERGDSAVYLCASSLSRAEETQYFGPGTRLLVL.

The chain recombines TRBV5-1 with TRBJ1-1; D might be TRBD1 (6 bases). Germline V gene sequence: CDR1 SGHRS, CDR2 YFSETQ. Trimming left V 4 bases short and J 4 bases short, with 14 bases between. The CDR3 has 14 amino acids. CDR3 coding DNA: TGCGCCAGCAGCCCCCAGGGGACGGGCACTGAAGCTTTCTTT. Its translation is CASSPQGTGTEAFF.

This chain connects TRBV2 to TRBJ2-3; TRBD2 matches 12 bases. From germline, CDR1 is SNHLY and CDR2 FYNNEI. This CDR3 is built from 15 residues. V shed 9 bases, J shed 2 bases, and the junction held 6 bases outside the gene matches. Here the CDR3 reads CARPSGRDFTDTQYF. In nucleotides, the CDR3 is TGTGCCAGACCTAGCGGGAGGGATTTCACAGATACGCAGTATTTT.

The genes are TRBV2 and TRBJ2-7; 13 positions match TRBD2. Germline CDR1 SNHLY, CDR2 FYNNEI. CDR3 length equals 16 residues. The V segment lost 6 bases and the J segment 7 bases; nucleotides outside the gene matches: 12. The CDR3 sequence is CASRARLAGGRWEQYF. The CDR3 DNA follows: TGTGCCAGCAGGGCCCGACTAGCGGGAGGCCGGTGGGAGCAGTACTTC.

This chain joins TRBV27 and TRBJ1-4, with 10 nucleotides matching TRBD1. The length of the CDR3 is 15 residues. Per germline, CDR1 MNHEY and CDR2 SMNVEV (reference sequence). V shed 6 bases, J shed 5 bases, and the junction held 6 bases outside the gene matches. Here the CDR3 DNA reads TGTGCCAGCAGGTTCCGGGACAGGGGAAATGAAAAACTGTTTTTT. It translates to CASRFRDRGNEKLFF.

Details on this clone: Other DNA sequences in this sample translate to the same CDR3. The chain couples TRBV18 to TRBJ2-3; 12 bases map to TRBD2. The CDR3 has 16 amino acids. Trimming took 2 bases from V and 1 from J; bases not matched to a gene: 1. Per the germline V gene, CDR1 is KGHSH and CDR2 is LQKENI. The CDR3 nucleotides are TGTGCCAGCTCACCAAGGACTAGCGGGGGCACAGATACGCAGTATTTT. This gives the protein CASSPRTSGGTDTQYF.

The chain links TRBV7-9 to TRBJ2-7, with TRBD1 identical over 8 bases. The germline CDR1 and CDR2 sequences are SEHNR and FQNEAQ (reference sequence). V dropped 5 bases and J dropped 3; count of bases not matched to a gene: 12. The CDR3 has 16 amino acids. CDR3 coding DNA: TGTGCCAGCAGCCCTCGACAGGGGCCATCGGTCTACGAGCAGTACTTC. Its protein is CASSPRQGPSVYEQYF.

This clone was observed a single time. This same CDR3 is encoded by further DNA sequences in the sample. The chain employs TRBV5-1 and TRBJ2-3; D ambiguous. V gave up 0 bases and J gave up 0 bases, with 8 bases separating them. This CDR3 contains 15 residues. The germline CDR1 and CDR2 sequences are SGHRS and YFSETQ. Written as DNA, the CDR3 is TGCGCCAGCAGCTTGGCTAGTCCCAGCACAGATACGCAGTATTTT. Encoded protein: CASSLASPSTDTQYF.

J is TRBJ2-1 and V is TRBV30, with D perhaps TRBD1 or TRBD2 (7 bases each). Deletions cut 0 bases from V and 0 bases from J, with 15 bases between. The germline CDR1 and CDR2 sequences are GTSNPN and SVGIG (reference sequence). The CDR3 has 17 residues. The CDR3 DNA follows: TGTGCCTGGAGTGTAGGGGGCGGGAGAAGCTCCTACAATGAGCAGTTCTTC. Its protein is CAWSVGGGRSSYNEQFF.